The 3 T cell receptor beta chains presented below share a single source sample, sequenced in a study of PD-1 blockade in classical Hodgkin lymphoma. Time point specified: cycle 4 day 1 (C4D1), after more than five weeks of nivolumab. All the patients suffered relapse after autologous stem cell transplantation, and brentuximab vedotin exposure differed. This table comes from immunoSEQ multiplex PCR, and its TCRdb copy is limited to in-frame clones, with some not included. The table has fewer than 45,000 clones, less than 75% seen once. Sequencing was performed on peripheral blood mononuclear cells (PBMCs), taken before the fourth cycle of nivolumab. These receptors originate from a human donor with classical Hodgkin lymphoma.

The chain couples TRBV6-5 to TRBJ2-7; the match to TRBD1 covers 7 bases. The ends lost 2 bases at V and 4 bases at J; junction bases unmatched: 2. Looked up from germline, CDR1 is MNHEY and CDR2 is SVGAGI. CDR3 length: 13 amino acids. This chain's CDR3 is CASSYEGAYEQYF. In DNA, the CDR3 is TGTGCCAGCAGTTACGAGGGGGCTTACGAGCAGTACTTC.

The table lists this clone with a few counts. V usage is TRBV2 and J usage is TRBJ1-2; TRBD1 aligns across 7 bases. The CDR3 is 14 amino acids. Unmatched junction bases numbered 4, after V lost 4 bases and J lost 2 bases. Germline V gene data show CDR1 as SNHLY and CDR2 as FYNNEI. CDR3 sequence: CASSGDRVNYGYTF. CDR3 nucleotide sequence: TGTGCCAGCAGTGGAGACAGGGTCAACTATGGCTACACCTTC.

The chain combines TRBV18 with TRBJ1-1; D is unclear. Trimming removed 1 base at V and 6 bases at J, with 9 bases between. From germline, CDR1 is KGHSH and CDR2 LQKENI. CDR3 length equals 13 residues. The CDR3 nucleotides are TGTGCCAGCTCACCACGGGTCGAGGCTGAAGCTTTCTTT. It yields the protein CASSPRVEAEAFF.